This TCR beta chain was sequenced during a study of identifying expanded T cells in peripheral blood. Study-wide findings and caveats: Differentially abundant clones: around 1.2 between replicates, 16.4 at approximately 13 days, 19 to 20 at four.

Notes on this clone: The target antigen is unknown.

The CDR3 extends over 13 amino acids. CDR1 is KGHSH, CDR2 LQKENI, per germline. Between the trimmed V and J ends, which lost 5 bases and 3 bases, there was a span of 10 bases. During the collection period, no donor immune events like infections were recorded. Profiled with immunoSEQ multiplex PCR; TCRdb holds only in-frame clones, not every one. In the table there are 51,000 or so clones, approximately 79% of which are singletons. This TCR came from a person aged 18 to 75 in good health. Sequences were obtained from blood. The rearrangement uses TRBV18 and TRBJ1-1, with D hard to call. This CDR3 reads CASSFEQDTEAFF. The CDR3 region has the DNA TGTGCCAGCTCATTTGAACAAGACACTGAAGCTTTCTTT.